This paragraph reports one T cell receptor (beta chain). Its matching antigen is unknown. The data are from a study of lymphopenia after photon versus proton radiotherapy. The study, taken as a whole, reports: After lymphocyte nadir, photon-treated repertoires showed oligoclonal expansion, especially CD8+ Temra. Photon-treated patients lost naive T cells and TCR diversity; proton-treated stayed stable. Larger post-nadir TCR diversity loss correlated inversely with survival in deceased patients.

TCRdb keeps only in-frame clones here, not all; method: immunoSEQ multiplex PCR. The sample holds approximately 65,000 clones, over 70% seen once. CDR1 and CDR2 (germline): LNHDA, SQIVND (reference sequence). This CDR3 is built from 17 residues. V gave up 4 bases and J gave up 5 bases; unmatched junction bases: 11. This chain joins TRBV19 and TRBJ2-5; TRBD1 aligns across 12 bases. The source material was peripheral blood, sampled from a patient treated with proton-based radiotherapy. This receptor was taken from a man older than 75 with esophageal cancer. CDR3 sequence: CASSRSWRDRGRETQYF. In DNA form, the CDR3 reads TGTGCCAGTAGTAGGAGTTGGCGGGACAGGGGGCGTGAGACCCAGTACTTC.